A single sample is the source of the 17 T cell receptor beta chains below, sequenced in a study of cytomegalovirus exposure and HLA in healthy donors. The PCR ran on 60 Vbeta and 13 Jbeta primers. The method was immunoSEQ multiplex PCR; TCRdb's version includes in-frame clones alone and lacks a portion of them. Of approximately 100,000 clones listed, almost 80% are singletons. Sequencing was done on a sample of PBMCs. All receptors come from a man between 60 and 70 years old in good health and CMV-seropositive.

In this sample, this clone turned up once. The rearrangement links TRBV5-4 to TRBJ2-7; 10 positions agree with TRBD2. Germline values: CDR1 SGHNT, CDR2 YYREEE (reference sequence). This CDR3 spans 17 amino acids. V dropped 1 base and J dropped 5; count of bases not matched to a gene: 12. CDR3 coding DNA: TGTGCCAGCAGCTTGATGGTAGCGGGGGGCGGTAGGGACGAGCAGTACTTC. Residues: CASSLMVAGGGRDEQYF. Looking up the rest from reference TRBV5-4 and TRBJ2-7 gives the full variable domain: ETGVTQSPTHLIKTRGQQVTLRCSSQSGHNTVSWYQQALGQGPQFIFQYYREEENGRGNFPPRFSGLQFPNYSSELNVNALELDDSALYLCASSLMVAGGGRDEQYFGPGTRLTVT.

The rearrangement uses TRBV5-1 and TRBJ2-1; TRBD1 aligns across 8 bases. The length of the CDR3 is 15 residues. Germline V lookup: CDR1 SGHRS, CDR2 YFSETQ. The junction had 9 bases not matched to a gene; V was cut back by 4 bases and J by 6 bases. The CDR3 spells CASSTSQGALNEQFF. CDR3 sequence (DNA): TGCGCCAGCAGCACTAGTCAGGGGGCCCTCAATGAGCAGTTCTTC.

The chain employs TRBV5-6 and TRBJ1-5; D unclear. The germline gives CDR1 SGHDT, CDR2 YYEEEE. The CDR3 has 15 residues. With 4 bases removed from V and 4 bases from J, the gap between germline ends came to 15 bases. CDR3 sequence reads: CASSPGRASNQPQHF. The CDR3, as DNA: TGTGCCAGCAGCCCCGGGAGGGCATCTAATCAGCCCCAGCATTTT. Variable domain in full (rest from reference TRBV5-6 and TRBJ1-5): DAGVTQSPTHLIKTRGQQVTLRCSPKSGHDTVSWYQQALGQGPQFIFQYYEEEERQRGNFPDRFSGHQFPNYSSELNVNALLLGDSALYLCASSPGRASNQPQHFGDGTRLSIL.

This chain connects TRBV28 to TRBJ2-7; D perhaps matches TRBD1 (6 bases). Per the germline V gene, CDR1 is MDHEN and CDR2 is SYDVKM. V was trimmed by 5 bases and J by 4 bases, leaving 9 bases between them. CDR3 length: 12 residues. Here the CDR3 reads CASSGQTYEQYF. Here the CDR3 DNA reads TGTGCCAGCAGTGGACAGACTTACGAGCAGTACTTC.

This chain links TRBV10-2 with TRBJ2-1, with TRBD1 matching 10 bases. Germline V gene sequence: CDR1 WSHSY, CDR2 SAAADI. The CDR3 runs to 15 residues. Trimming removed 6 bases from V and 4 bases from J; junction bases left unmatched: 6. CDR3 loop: CASRLAGQGYNEQFF. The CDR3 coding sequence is TGCGCCAGCAGGCTGGCGGGACAGGGGTACAATGAGCAGTTCTTC.

The CDR3 here is CASSPGDFEKLFF. CDR3 DNA: TGTGCCAGCAGCCCAGGGGATTTTGAAAAACTGTTTTTT. This chain joins TRBV9 and TRBJ1-4, with D possibly matching TRBD1 (6 bases). The germline V gene encodes CDR1 SGDLS and CDR2 YYNGEE. The CDR3 is 13 amino acids. Trimming took off 4 bases at V and 7 bases at J, with 11 bases between the two ends.

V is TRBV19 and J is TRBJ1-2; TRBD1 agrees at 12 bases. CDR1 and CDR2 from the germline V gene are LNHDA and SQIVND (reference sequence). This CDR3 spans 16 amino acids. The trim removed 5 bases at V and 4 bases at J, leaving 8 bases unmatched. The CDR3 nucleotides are TGTGCCAGTAGTGGGGGACAGGGGGCGTTCCCCTATGGCTACACCTTC. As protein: CASSGGQGAFPYGYTF.

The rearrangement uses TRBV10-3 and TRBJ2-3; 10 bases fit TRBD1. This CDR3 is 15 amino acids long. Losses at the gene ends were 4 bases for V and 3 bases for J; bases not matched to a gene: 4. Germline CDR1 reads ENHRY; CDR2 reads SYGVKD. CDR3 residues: CAISGGQGVTDTQYF. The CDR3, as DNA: TGTGCCATCAGTGGCGGACAGGGGGTAACAGATACGCAGTATTTT.

CDR3 region: CASSDYREGAFF. For the CDR3, the DNA is TGTGCCAGCAGCGACTACAGGGAGGGAGCTTTCTTT. The rearrangement joins TRBV11-2 to TRBJ1-1, with a tentative D call TRBD1 (6 bases). V lost 5 bases to trimming and J lost 10 bases, with 14 bases between them. The CDR3 consists of 12 residues. The V gene's germline CDR1 is SGHAT and CDR2 FQNNGV.

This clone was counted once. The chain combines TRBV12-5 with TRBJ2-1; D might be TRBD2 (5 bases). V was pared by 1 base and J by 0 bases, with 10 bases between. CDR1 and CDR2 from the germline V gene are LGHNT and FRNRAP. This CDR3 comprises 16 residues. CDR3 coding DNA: TGTGCTAGTGGTTTGGGGGGAGCGAGCTCCTACAATGAGCAGTTCTTC. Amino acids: CASGLGGASSYNEQFF. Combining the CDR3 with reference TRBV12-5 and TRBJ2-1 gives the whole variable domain DARVTQTPRHKVTEMGQEVTMRCQPILGHNTVFWYRQTMMQGLELLAYFRNRAPLDDSGMPKDRFSAEMPDATLATLKIQPSEPRDSAVYFCASGLGGASSYNEQFFGPGTRLTVL.

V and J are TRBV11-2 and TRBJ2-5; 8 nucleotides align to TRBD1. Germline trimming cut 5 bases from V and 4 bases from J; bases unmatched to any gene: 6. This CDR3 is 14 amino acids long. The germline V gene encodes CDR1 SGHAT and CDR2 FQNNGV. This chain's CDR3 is CASSPDRGGETQYF. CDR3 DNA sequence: TGTGCCAGCAGCCCAGACAGGGGAGGAGAGACCCAGTACTTC. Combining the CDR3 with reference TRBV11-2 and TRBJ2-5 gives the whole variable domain EAGVAQSPRYKIIEKRQSVAFWCNPISGHATLYWYQQILGQGPKLLIQFQNNGVVDDSQLPKDRFSAERLKGVDSTLKIQPAKLEDSAVYLCASSPDRGGETQYFGPGTRLLVL.

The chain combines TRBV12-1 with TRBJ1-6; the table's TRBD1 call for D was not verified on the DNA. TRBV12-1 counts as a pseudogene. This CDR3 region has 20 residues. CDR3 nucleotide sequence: TGTGCCAGCAGCTCTCCTCCCGGACAGGGGGTTAGCTCCTATAATTCACCCCTCCACTTT. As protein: CASSSPPGQGVSSYNSPLHF.

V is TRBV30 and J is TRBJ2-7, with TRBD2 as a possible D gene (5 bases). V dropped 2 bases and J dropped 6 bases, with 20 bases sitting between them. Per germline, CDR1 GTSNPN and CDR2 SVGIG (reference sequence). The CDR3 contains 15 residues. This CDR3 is CAWSSGRGPTREQYF. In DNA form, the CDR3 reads TGTGCCTGGAGTTCAGGCAGAGGGCCCACCCGCGAGCAGTACTTC.

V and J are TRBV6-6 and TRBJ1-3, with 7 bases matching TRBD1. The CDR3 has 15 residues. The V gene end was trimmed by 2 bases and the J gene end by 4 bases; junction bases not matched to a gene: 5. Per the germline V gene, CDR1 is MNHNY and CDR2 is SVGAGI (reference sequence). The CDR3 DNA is TGTGCCAGCAGTTACCCGACAGGGAAAGGAAACACCATATATTTT. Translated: CASSYPTGKGNTIYF.

The CDR3 nucleotides are TGTGCCAGCACCCAAAGGGGACTAGGCACAGATACGCAGTATTTT. Protein product: CASTQRGLGTDTQYF. The rearrangement joins TRBV7-6 to TRBJ2-3, with TRBD2 matching 8 bases. This CDR3 has 15 residues. V trimming: 7 bases; J trimming: 1 base; junction bases outside the gene matches: 7. Germline CDR1 and CDR2: SGHVS and FNYEAQ.

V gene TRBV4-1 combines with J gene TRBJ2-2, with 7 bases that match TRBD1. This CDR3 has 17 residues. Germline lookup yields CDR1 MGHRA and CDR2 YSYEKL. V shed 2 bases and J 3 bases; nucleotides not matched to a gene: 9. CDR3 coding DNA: TGCGCCAGCAGCCAACAAATGACAGGGCGGGACACCGGGGAGCTGTTTTTT. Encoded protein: CASSQQMTGRDTGELFF.

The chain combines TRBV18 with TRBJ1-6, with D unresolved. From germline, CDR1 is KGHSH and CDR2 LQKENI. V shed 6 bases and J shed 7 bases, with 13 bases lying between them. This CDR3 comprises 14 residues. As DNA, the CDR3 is TGTGCCAGCTCCTACCAAGAGGGCAATTCACCCCTCCACTTT. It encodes CASSYQEGNSPLHF.